This T cell receptor (beta chain) was documented in a study of CD8 T cells in ankylosing spondylitis. Broader study findings: Significant enrichment of disease-linked clones was reported in matched ankylosing spondylitis synovial fluid.

The V gene lost 5 bases and the J gene lost 6 bases, with 11 bases spanning the gap. Germline V gene lookup returns CDR1 DFQATT and CDR2 SNEGSKA (reference sequence). This CDR3 spans 12 amino acids. In its sample, this clonotype was seen many times. Its antigen is unknown. TCRdb independently ran MiXCR on the 5' RACE reads; one entry per CDR3 protein. The data hold tens of thousands of distinct CDR3 sequences, with 5.3% observed a single time. This chain links TRBV20-1 with TRBJ2-1; D is uncertain. The sample comprised blood, either unsorted or a sorted T cell fraction (not recorded which). The clonotype comes from a male donor with ankylosing spondylitis or in good health (not recorded which). The CDR3 protein is CSARRVGNEQFF. CDR3 in DNA: TGCAGTGCTCGACGGGTGGGCAATGAGCAGTTCTTC.